Listed below are T cell receptor beta chains from one sample, sequenced in a study of human T cells and chemical hapten exposure. TCRdb reanalysed the RACE reads using MiXCR and keeps one entry per CDR3 protein. The sample records approximately 90,000 distinct CDR3 sequences, 9.5% to 12% being singletons. The sample consisted of whole blood, taken in connection with sensitization to the hapten diphenylcyclopropenone (DPC). Receptors originate from a man aged 40-55 years with alopecia areata. Some clones in this sample may be carry-over from other donors' samples. CDR3s include the opening cysteine and the closing phenylalanine or tryptophan. The D gene is left open where the match is weak. Some rows have no size entry. The others give once, few or many, or a class for an expanded clone.

few	-	TRBV24-1	TRBJ2-3	CATSDFRRTDTQYF	TGTGCCACCAGTGATTTCCGTCGGACAGATACGCAGTATTTT
few	-	TRBV5-6	TRBJ2-6	CASSLTEGVVSGANVLTF	TGTGCCAGCAGCTTAACGGAGGGGGTCGTTTCTGGGGCCAACGTCCTGACTTTC
-	TRBD1	TRBV7-6	TRBJ2-1	CASSQVTGLNEQFF	TGTGCCAGCAGCCAAGTGACAGGGCTTAATGAGCAGTTCTTC
-	-	TRBV5-1	TRBJ1-2	CASSFGPGVGGYTF	TGCGCCAGCAGCTTCGGTCCGGGAGTAGGTGGCTACACCTTC
many	-	TRBV12-3/TRBV12-4	TRBJ1-1	CASSLITEAFF	TGTGCCAGCAGTTTGATCACTGAAGCTTTCTTT
-	-	TRBV7-8	TRBJ2-6	CASSKVSSGANVLTF	TGTGCCAGCAGCAAAGTGAGCTCTGGGGCCAACGTCCTGACTTTC
-	-	TRBV28	TRBJ2-6	CASSLDGSGANVLTF	TGTGCCAGCAGTTTAGACGGCTCTGGGGCCAACGTCCTGACTTTC
few	-	TRBV6-1	TRBJ2-3	CASSETWADTQYF	TGTGCCAGCAGTGAGACTTGGGCAGATACGCAGTATTTT
-	-	TRBV7-9	TRBJ1-5	CASSLEQNNQPQHF	TGTGCCAGCAGCTTAGAACAGAACAATCAGCCCCAGCATTTT
-	-	TRBV6-5	TRBJ2-2	CASRPLTGELFF	TGTGCCAGCAGACCTTTAACCGGGGAGCTGTTTTTT
-	-	TRBV2	TRBJ1-1	CASTLSGGGTEAFF	TGTGCCAGCACCCTCTCGGGGGGCGGGACTGAAGCTTTCTTT
-	-	TRBV5-6	TRBJ1-5	CASSWGTDNQPQHF	TGTGCCAGCAGCTGGGGGACGGATAATCAGCCCCAGCATTTT
-	TRBD2	TRBV7-9	TRBJ2-5	CASSPPRELIGETQYF	TGTGCCAGCAGCCCACCGCGGGAGCTAATCGGAGAGACCCAGTACTTC
few	TRBD2	TRBV7-9	TRBJ2-4	CASTGTSGRRGNIQYF	TGTGCCAGCACCGGGACTAGCGGGAGGCGGGGAAACATTCAGTACTTC
many	-	TRBV6-5	TRBJ1-5	CASSYSTGNQPQHF	TGTGCCAGCAGTTACTCGACAGGAAATCAGCCCCAGCATTTT
-	TRBD2	TRBV3-1	TRBJ2-2	CASRLAGGSGELFF	TGTGCCAGTAGACTAGCGGGAGGTTCCGGGGAGCTGTTTTTT
few	TRBD2	TRBV14	TRBJ2-1	CASSPGRVGRGPNNEQFF	TGTGCCAGCAGCCCAGGGAGGGTAGGTCGGGGACCTAACAATGAGCAGTTCTTC
-	-	TRBV5-1	TRBJ2-5	CASSANLGLQETQYF	TGCGCCAGCAGCGCTAATCTGGGGCTTCAAGAGACCCAGTACTTC
many	-	TRBV2	TRBJ1-1	CASSELYGGSEAFF	TGTGCCAGCAGTGAACTCTATGGGGGGTCTGAAGCTTTCTTT
few	TRBD2	TRBV6-6	TRBJ2-1	CASSILAGPGDEQFF	TGTGCCAGCAGTATCCTAGCGGGGCCTGGAGATGAGCAGTTCTTC
few	-	TRBV29-1	TRBJ2-7	CSVEDNRGGYEQYF	TGCAGCGTTGAAGACAACCGGGGAGGCTACGAGCAGTACTTC
few	-	TRBV4-3	TRBJ2-3	CASSQVGASTDTQYF	TGCGCCAGCAGCCAAGTGGGGGCTAGCACAGATACGCAGTATTTT
-	-	TRBV29-1	TRBJ1-1	CSVLPMGITEAFF	TGCAGCGTTTTACCGATGGGGATAACTGAAGCTTTCTTT
many	-	TRBV5-6	TRBJ2-1	CASSPPPYTNEQFF	TGTGCCAGCAGCCCCCCGCCTTATACGAATGAGCAGTTCTTC
few	TRBD2	TRBV25-1	TRBJ2-1	CASRTSGRRNEQFF	TGTGCCAGCAGAACTAGCGGGAGGAGGAATGAGCAGTTCTTC
few	TRBD1	TRBV19	TRBJ1-1	CASSPYLGQGNTEAFF	TGTGCCAGTAGTCCGTATTTGGGACAGGGGAACACTGAAGCTTTCTTT
many	-	TRBV3-1	TRBJ1-3	CASSQDLASTGNTIYF	TGTGCCAGCAGCCAAGATCTTGCGTCAACTGGAAACACCATATATTTT
many	TRBD2	TRBV12-3/TRBV12-4	TRBJ2-2	CASNLVAGGGELFF	TGTGCCAGCAACCTAGTAGCGGGAGGGGGGGAGCTGTTTTTT
many	TRBD2	TRBV20-1	TRBJ2-7	CSARDYGLAQNYYEQYF	TGCAGTGCTAGAGATTATGGACTAGCGCAAAACTATTACGAGCAGTACTTC